The 2 T cell receptor beta chains below come from one sample, sequenced in a study of blood T cell repertoires in COVID-19. Clones were read by immunoSEQ multiplex PCR, and TCRdb kept only the in-frame ones, dropping some. The sample contains fewer than 250,000 clones, about 84% of which appear only once. Sequencing was done on a sample of PBMCs or T cells enriched from blood (not recorded which). The source is a woman aged 45-59 years who had recovered from COVID-19.

The V gene is TRBV7-2, the J gene TRBJ1-2; D gene ambiguous. The length of the CDR3 is 16 residues. The V and J ends lost 2 bases and 0 bases respectively, with 13 bases between them. Germline CDR1 SGHTA, CDR2 FQGNSA. The CDR3 here is CASSLRGSSTNYGYTF. The CDR3 nucleotides are TGTGCCAGCAGCTTACGAGGCAGCTCAACTAACTATGGCTACACCTTC.

The rearrangement uses TRBV5-6 and TRBJ2-4; 7 bases align to TRBD1. This CDR3 region has 13 residues. Germline CDR1 is SGHDT and CDR2 is YYEEEE. V trimming: 0 bases; J trimming: 7 bases; junction bases outside the gene matches: 1. The chain's CDR3 is CASSLVGQNIQYF. The CDR3 region has the DNA TGTGCCAGCAGCTTGGTGGGACAGAACATTCAGTACTTC.